The rows below give T cell receptor beta chains drawn from one sample of a study of blood T cell repertoires in COVID-19. Sequencing was performed with immunoSEQ multiplex PCR; in TCRdb, only in-frame clones are kept and a portion is missing. The sample contains roughly 480,000 clones, nearly 90% of which appear only once. Sequencing used peripheral blood. The receptors derive from a man aged 18 to 29 with COVID-19, enrolled during active disease. Both conserved end residues are part of each CDR3. Each record gives: clone size, V gene, CDR3 protein. Clone size appears in some rows only: once, few, many, or a class for an expanded clone.

.,TRBV5-6,CASSYRLAGSPYEQYF
.,TRBV3-1/TRBV3-2,CASSGTSGRQETQYF
.,TRBV11-3,CASSPDEGREQYF
.,TRBV3-1/TRBV3-2,CASSQGTSLNEQFF
.,TRBV7-2,CASSLGAPPSEQYF
.,TRBV4-1,CASRASGSYRELFF
.,TRBV25-1,CASKSDSVSYNEQFF
.,TRBV6-7,CASTWRGNDTDTQYF
.,TRBV6-1,CASSDLTTGLNTGELFF
.,TRBV24-1,CATSDPGRTSSYNEQFF
once,TRBV10-3,CAISELGLGVFNEQFF
.,TRBV5-8,CASSLVGTISYEQYF
.,TRBV18,CASSPSGGSYNEQFF
.,TRBV19,CATRGAYEQYF
.,TRBV6-5,CASRQQGGVAFF
few,TRBV6-5,CASGKDRGYYGYTF
.,TRBV30,CAWSATQGDTF
.,TRBV5-1,CASSTSGPYSGMNTEAFF
.,TRBV7-9,CASSSPLGQAYYEQYF
.,TRBV2,CASSEGHSNSPLHF
.,TRBV7-8,CASSSLLPNQPQHF
.,TRBV6-6,CASRWDRASSYEQYF
few,TRBV4-1,CASSQGTSGNYEQYF
.,TRBV29-1,CSVDAVAGQETQYF
.,TRBV6-5,CASIFAYEQYF
.,TRBV15,CATSTRRTYEQYF
.,TRBV7-3,CASSLGEGEQYF
.,TRBV27,CASSPRTGAKNIQYF
.,TRBV12-3/TRBV12-4,CASGGSSGNTIYF
.,TRBV12-3/TRBV12-4,CASSLRGGEQYF
.,TRBV5-1,CASSLLGGTEAFF
.,TRBV27,CASSPEDRWGDIQYF
.,TRBV29-1,CSVELAGVGEQFF
.,TRBV20-1,CSASRLAGGAGELFF
once,TRBV6-5,CASNPDIGSYEQYF
.,TRBV25-1,CASSESGTGGNREQFF
.,TRBV2,CASSPQGAYGYTF
.,TRBV4-1,CASSQGVDYEQYF
.,TRBV6-5,CASSSDRGTGELFF
.,TRBV7-8,CASSLYGGSKNEQFF
.,TRBV11-3,CASSSGLAGSDTQYF
.,TRBV19,CASSITSGRAGELFF
.,TRBV18,CASSPKNLAGGPHNEQFF
.,TRBV5-1,CASSLAAETNTGELFF
.,TRBV30,CAWTGGTGELFF